The rows below give T cell receptor beta chains drawn from one sample of a study of regulatory and conventional T cells in RAG deficiency. Produced via immunoSEQ multiplex PCR; TCRdb's table is partial and in-frame only. The sample lists some 28,000 clones; around nine tenths were seen once. The same data also went into a second study, on regulatory T cells.

Sequenced sample: Tregs sorted from blood. Receptor source: a human donor in good health. The CDR3 runs from the conserved cysteine through the conserved F or W. A D gene is named only where the DNA matches it firmly. Expanded clones are given a class, and other clones once, few, many or no size at all.

CASSLEPTTGNTIYF	TGTGCCAGCAGCTTGGAACCTACGACGGGAAACACCATATATTTT	.	TRBV5-5	.	TRBJ1-3
CASSRTSGGDTQYF	TGTGCCAGCAGCCGGACTAGCGGTGGAGATACGCAGTATTTT	TRBD2	TRBV4-2	.	TRBJ2-3
CASSFGGSGANVLTF	TGTGCCAGCAGCTTTGGGGGGTCTGGGGCCAACGTCCTGACTTTC	.	TRBV7-2	.	TRBJ2-6
CASSYRGGNIQYF	TGTGCCAGCAGTTACAGGGGGGGAAACATTCAGTACTTC	.	TRBV6-5	.	TRBJ2-4
CASSQGSDRAGYGYTF	TGTGCCAGCAGCCAAGGGAGTGACAGGGCGGGATATGGCTACACCTTC	TRBD1	TRBV4-2	once	TRBJ1-2
CASSISVFSVRNTEAFF	TGTGCCAGTAGTATTTCGGTTTTTTCCGTCCGAAACACTGAAGCTTTCTTT	.	TRBV19	once	TRBJ1-1
CASSLGPEGRNTEAFF	TGCGCCAGCAGCTTGGGGCCCGAGGGGAGAAACACTGAAGCTTTCTTT	.	TRBV5-1	.	TRBJ1-1
CSVEARQATAYGYTF	TGCAGCGTTGAGGCCAGACAGGCCACTGCCTATGGCTACACCTTC	.	TRBV29-1	once	TRBJ1-2
CASRRTTHTDTQYF	TGTGCCAGCAGGCGGACTACTCACACAGATACGCAGTATTTT	.	TRBV5-6	once	TRBJ2-3
CASSPSDRGNYGYTF	TGTGCCAGCAGCCCCTCAGACAGGGGGAACTATGGCTACACCTTC	TRBD1	TRBV7-8	.	TRBJ1-2
CASSLSRNEQFF	TGTGCCAGCAGTTTATCGAGAAATGAGCAGTTCTTC	.	TRBV6-1	.	TRBJ2-1
CASTPEGIQRAEAFF	TGTGCCAGCACCCCGGAGGGGATCCAAAGAGCTGAAGCTTTCTTT	.	TRBV28	.	TRBJ1-1
CASRAGGSYEQYF	TGTGCCAGCAGGGCAGGGGGCTCCTACGAGCAGTACTTC	TRBD1	TRBV6-6	.	TRBJ2-7
CASSAGERPNEKLFF	TGTGCCAGCTCTGCAGGGGAGAGGCCTAATGAAAAACTGTTTTTT	.	TRBV27	.	TRBJ1-4
CASSLTVSVKYEAFF	TGTGCCAGCAGCCTAACTGTCTCGGTCAAGTATGAAGCTTTCTTT	.	TRBV21-1	.	TRBJ1-1
CASSYTQTGGDYGYTF	TGTGCCAGCAGTTACACCCAAACAGGGGGCGACTATGGCTACACCTTC	TRBD1	TRBV6-6	.	TRBJ1-2
CASSRGFNEQYF	TGTGCCAGTAGTCGGGGGTTCAACGAGCAGTACTTC	.	TRBV19	.	TRBJ2-7
CASSEVARSLPQHF	TGTGCCAGCAGTGAAGTTGCCCGGTCTTTGCCCCAGCATTTT	.	TRBV6-1	.	TRBJ1-5
CASSLNRAGHNQFF	TGTGCCAGCAGCTTAAATCGAGCGGGGCATAACCAGTTCTTC	TRBD2	TRBV7-2	once	TRBJ2-1
CASKLAGGVGETQYF	TGTGCCAGCAAACTAGCGGGGGGGGTTGGTGAGACCCAGTACTTC	TRBD2	TRBV2	.	TRBJ2-5
CASSPRALKYNSPLHF	TGCGCCAGCAGCCCCCGGGCCCTCAAGTATAATTCACCCCTCCACTTT	.	TRBV4-1	.	TRBJ1-6
CASSRLTGGNTGELFF	TGTGCCAGCAGCCGACTCACAGGGGGCAACACCGGGGAGCTGTTTTTT	TRBD1	TRBV7-2	.	TRBJ2-2
CASGLTRTGATNTGGLFF	TGTGCTAGTGGTTTGACCCGGACAGGGGCCACGAACACCGGGGGGCTGTTTTTT	TRBD1	TRBV12-5	.	TRBJ2-2
CASSEVGEWDGYTF	TGTGCCAGCAGTGAAGTCGGGGAATGGGACGGCTACACCTTC	.	TRBV6-1	.	TRBJ1-2
CASSAGFHNEKLFF	TGTGCCAGCAGCGCCGGATTTCATAATGAAAAACTGTTTTTT	.	TRBV9	.	TRBJ1-4
CASSFRGLTEAFF	TGTGCCAGCAGCTTTAGGGGGCTCACTGAAGCTTTCTTT	TRBD1	TRBV7-9	.	TRBJ1-1
CASSSRQVSGANVLTF	TGCGCCAGCAGCTCAAGACAGGTCTCTGGGGCCAACGTCCTGACTTTC	.	TRBV5-1	.	TRBJ2-6
CAWSPRVAGEQFF	TGTGCCTGGAGCCCTAGGGTAGCGGGGGAGCAGTTCTTC	TRBD2	TRBV30	few	TRBJ2-1
CASSGGTGGNQPQHF	TGTGCCAGCAGTGGAGGGACAGGGGGCAATCAGCCCCAGCATTTT	TRBD1	TRBV2	.	TRBJ1-5
CASSVGGGLAKNIQYF	TGTGCCAGCAGCGTAGGGGGAGGTCTAGCCAAAAACATTCAGTACTTC	.	TRBV9	.	TRBJ2-4
CASSENRGGYTF	TGTGCCAGCAGTGAAAACAGGGGAGGCTACACCTTC	TRBD1	TRBV2	.	TRBJ1-2
CASVGQGHGYTF	TGTGCCAGTGTGGGACAGGGGCATGGCTACACCTTC	TRBD1	TRBV9	.	TRBJ1-2
CASSYPGGQGTEAFF	TGTGCCAGCAGTTACCCGGGGGGGCAGGGGACTGAAGCTTTCTTT	.	TRBV6-6	.	TRBJ1-1
CASSPPGSLKNTEAFF	TGTGCCAGTAGTCCTCCGGGCTCCCTGAAGAACACTGAAGCTTTCTTT	.	TRBV19	.	TRBJ1-1
CASSRSFGRAGGTDTQYF	TGTGCCAGTAGTAGAAGCTTCGGGAGAGCGGGGGGCACAGATACGCAGTATTTT	TRBD2	TRBV19	.	TRBJ2-3
CASSQQRSLAGETQYF	TGTGCCAGCAGCCAGCAGCGGAGTCTAGCCGGAGAGACCCAGTACTTC	.	TRBV7-9	.	TRBJ2-5
CASSLGGLKNTEAFF	TGTGCCAGCAGCTTAGGGGGCTTGAAAAACACTGAAGCTTTCTTT	.	TRBV11-3	.	TRBJ1-1
CASSLARGRHLNTEAFF	TGTGCCAGCAGCTTAGCGCGTGGTCGTCATTTAAACACTGAAGCTTTCTTT	.	TRBV7-2	.	TRBJ1-1
CASSPGTSAFF	TGTGCCAGCAGCCCCGGGACATCAGCTTTCTTT	.	TRBV5-5	.	TRBJ1-1
CASSGPTSGGADTQYF	TGTGCCAGCAGTGGCCCAACTAGCGGGGGGGCTGATACGCAGTATTTT	TRBD2	TRBV6-1	.	TRBJ2-3
CASSPLGHEQFF	TGTGCCAGCAGCCCCCTAGGTCATGAGCAGTTCTTC	.	TRBV11-2	.	TRBJ2-1
CATSGQGITGELFF	TGTGCCACCTCCGGGCAAGGGATCACCGGGGAGCTGTTTTTT	.	TRBV2	.	TRBJ2-2
CASSVNSGFPYSSGNTIYF	TGTGCCAGCAGTGTCAATTCAGGCTTCCCCTACTCCTCTGGAAACACCATATATTTT	.	TRBV6-1	.	TRBJ1-3
CASSLLPNQPQHF	TGTGCCAGCAGCTTACTACCAAATCAGCCCCAGCATTTT	.	TRBV7-9	few	TRBJ1-5
CATSRSPDRNTEAFF	TGTGCCACCAGCAGATCCCCGGACAGGAACACTGAAGCTTTCTTT	.	TRBV15	.	TRBJ1-1
CASGLAPITGELFF	TGTGCCAGCGGACTAGCACCCATCACCGGGGAGCTGTTTTTT	TRBD2	TRBV19	.	TRBJ2-2
CASSSRAQLRGELFF	TGTGCCAGCAGCTCAAGGGCCCAACTTCGGGGGGAGCTGTTTTTT	.	TRBV7-2	.	TRBJ2-2
CASSPEGTFYEQYF	TGTGCCAGCAGCCCCGAGGGGACTTTCTACGAGCAGTACTTC	.	TRBV7-9	.	TRBJ2-7
CASSAILVEQYF	TGTGCCAGCAGCGCCATCTTGGTCGAGCAGTACTTC	.	TRBV6-1	few	TRBJ2-7
CASSRQGGMATNEKLFF	TGTGCCAGTAGCCGACAGGGAGGCATGGCAACTAATGAAAAACTGTTTTTT	TRBD1	TRBV19	.	TRBJ1-4
CASSLTAVDRRGYTF	TGTGCCAGCAGCTTAACAGCCGTGGACCGTAGGGGCTACACCTTC	.	TRBV7-2	.	TRBJ1-2
CASYFNYGYTF	TGTGCCAGCTATTTTAACTATGGCTACACCTTC	.	TRBV6-1	.	TRBJ1-2
CASSIGQGDTEAFF	TGTGCCAGCAGCATAGGACAGGGGGACACTGAAGCTTTCTTT	.	TRBV21-1	.	TRBJ1-1
CASSGQLAGELFF	TGTGCCAGCAGCGGGCAGTTAGCCGGGGAGCTGTTTTTT	.	TRBV9	.	TRBJ2-2
CASSEAGGTGNTIYF	TGTGCCAGCAGTGAAGCTGGTGGGACTGGAAACACCATATATTTT	.	TRBV6-1	.	TRBJ1-3
CASSGGPGGIYEQYF	TGTGCCAGCAGCGGGGGGCCAGGGGGCATATACGAGCAGTACTTC	TRBD1	TRBV7-2	.	TRBJ2-7
CASSPGTGTYEQYF	TGTGCCAGCTCACCCGGGACAGGGACCTACGAGCAGTACTTC	TRBD1	TRBV18	few	TRBJ2-7
CAIGQGVLSTEAFF	TGTGCCATTGGACAGGGAGTGTTAAGCACTGAAGCTTTCTTT	TRBD1	TRBV28	.	TRBJ1-1